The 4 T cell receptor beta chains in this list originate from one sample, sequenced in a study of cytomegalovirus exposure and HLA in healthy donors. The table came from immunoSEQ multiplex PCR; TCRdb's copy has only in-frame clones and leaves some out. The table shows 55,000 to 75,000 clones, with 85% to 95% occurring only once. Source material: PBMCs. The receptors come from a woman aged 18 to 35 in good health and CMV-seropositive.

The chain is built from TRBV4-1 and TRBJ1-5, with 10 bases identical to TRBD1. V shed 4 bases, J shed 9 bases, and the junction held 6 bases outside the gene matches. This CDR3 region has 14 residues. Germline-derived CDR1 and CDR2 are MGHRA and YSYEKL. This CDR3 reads CASSLDRGRRPQHF. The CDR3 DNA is TGCGCCAGCAGCCTTGACAGGGGGCGCCGGCCCCAGCATTTT.

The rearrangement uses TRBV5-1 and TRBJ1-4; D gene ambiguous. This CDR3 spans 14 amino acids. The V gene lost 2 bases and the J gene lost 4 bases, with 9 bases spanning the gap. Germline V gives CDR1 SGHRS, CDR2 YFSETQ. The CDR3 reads CASSLSHSNEKLFF. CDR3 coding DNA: TGCGCCAGCAGCTTAAGCCACAGTAATGAAAAACTGTTTTTT.

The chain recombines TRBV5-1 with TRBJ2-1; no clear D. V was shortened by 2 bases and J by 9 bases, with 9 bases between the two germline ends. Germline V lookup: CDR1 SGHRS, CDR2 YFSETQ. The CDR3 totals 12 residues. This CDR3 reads CASSLSGGEQFF. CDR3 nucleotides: TGCGCCAGCAGCTTATCCGGTGGTGAGCAGTTCTTC.

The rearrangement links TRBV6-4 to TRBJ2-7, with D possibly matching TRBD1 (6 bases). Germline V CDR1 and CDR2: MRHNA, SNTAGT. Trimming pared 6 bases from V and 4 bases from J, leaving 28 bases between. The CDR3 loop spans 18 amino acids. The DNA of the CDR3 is TGTGCCAGCAGCCCGACCTCCCCCGGGACACGGGGCCGATACGAGCAGTACTTC. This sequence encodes CASSPTSPGTRGRYEQYF.